The source of this T cell receptor beta chain is a study of blood T cells in healthy people across ages (dated by TCRdb to the mid-2010s). General notes on the study: In model experiments, template switching captured roughly one uniquely barcoded TCR beta cDNA molecule for every two T cells. The study analyzed two additional independent replicas of 1 million unique cDNA reads from the same blood draw for two donors, one aged 18 to 29 and one aged 80 or older. To avoid experimental bias, donors of different ages were distributed randomly across sequencing lanes. Four age groups were formed from the donors: young (average about 16 years), middle-aged (approximately 40), aged (around 68) and long-lived (about 80). The study measured age-related changes in TCR beta repertoire diversity using deep sequencing normalized with unique cDNA molecular identifiers.

Results the study describes overall, beyond this receptor: The long-lived group showed more naive CD4+ T cells, fewer expanded clones and increased TCR diversity than the aged group, suggesting age selection. The CMV infection status of donors was not known, potentially confounding age-related changes in expanded clonotypes. Observed TCR beta diversity correlated strongly with the percentage of naive T cells measured by flow cytometry. Total diversity estimates from one million sequenced T cells were considered lower bounds and underestimates. Observed TCR beta diversity per million T cells fell roughly linearly with age, and a significant reduction was already apparent by age roughly 40. Bulk unsorted PBMC profiling prevented conclusive comparison of naive and antigen-experienced compartments.

Libraries came from 5' RACE. The run used an Illumina HiSeq 2500. A second PCR of roughly 7 to 11 cycles was performed with a sample-barcoded 5' primer and a J-beta primer mix. Each TCR beta cDNA molecule received a unique molecular identifier from a template-switch 5' adaptor carrying 12 random nucleotides. At least 3 million CDR3-containing paired-end reads were obtained from each sample. First-strand cDNA synthesis was performed from all RNA using the Mint cDNA synthesis kit, with priming by a TRBC-specific oligonucleotide. After uracil-DNA glycosylase treatment, a first 18-cycle PCR used universal primers M1SS and BC2_uni_R on all cDNA. Under the source paper's analysis protocol: Each sample was normalized by randomly selecting 1 million high-quality reads, each carrying a distinct molecular identifier. Instead of being binned into consensus sequences, reads with shared molecular identifiers were discarded. CDR3 identification, clonotype clustering and error correction used MiTCR with a Q25 quality threshold and the strictest error-elimination algorithm. A nonparametric unseen species model with Euler transformation was used to estimate lower-bound total TCR beta diversity. TCRdb's own reprocessing of the public reads used fastp at Q25 and MiXCR and kept productive beta chains. Here each entry gathers all rows of one CDR3 protein and keeps the most common genes and DNA. None of the V and J calls come from the authors' own analysis; TCRdb made them. Here the sample has about 1.4 million distinct CDR3 sequences; 45% to 70% occur a single time. Together, the top ten hold under 8.5% of the sample.

Systemically healthy Caucasian individuals from Russia, 39 in total and aged about 6 to 95 years, were included as donors. Ten milliliters of peripheral blood were drawn from each donor into EDTA-treated Vacutainer tubes. PBMCs were isolated by Ficoll-Paque density-gradient centrifugation, with at least 6 million obtained per sample. Total RNA, at least 5.5 micrograms per sample, was extracted from PBMCs with Trizol reagent. The percentages of naive CD45RAhigh/CD27high T cells were determined by flow cytometry on a PBMC aliquot from every donor. On this clonotype: Its specific antigen is unknown. Base qualities are not recorded, but no much larger clone differs from it by a single base.

Sequenced: blood. The origin of this receptor is a man younger than 35 in good health.

At the DNA level, the sequence is TGTGCCAGCAGTTTACCGGGACATCGAAACTATGGCTACACCTTC. It codes for CASSLPGHRNYGYTF. This chain is built from TRBV28 and TRBJ1-2; TRBD1 is a possible D gene, resting on 6 matching bases. The junction shows trimming of 2 bases on V and 2 bases on J, plus 12 bases between the germline ends. The CDR3 numbers 15 residues from cysteine through phenylalanine. CDR3 DNA is the only sequence kept; it has 45 bases, read in frame from the first base. The germline V gene encodes CDR1 MDHEN and CDR2 SYDVKM.